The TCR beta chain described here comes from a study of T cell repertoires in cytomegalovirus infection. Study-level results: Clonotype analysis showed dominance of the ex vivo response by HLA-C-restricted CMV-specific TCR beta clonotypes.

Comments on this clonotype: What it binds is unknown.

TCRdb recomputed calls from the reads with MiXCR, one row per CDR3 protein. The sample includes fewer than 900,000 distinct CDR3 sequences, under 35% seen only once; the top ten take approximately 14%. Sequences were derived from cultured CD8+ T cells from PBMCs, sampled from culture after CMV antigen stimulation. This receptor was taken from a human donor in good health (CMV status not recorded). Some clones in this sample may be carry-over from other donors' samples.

In nucleotides, the CDR3 is TGTGCCAGCAGCCACCCAAGGCAGCCTTTTGAAAAACTGTTTTTT. Translation: CASSHPRQPFEKLFF. The chain joins TRBV25-1 to TRBJ1-4; D is unresolved. Between the trimmed V and J ends, which lost 6 bases and 7 bases, there was a span of 18 bases. CDR3 size: 15 residues. CDR1 is MGHDK and CDR2 is SYGVNS in the germline V gene. The full variable domain, with the rest looked up from reference TRBV25-1 and TRBJ1-4, is EADIYQTPRYLVIGTGKKITLECSQTMGHDKMYWYQQDPGMELHLIHYSYGVNSTEKGDLSSESTVSRIRTEHFPLTLESARPSHTSQYLCASSHPRQPFEKLFFGSGTQLSVL.